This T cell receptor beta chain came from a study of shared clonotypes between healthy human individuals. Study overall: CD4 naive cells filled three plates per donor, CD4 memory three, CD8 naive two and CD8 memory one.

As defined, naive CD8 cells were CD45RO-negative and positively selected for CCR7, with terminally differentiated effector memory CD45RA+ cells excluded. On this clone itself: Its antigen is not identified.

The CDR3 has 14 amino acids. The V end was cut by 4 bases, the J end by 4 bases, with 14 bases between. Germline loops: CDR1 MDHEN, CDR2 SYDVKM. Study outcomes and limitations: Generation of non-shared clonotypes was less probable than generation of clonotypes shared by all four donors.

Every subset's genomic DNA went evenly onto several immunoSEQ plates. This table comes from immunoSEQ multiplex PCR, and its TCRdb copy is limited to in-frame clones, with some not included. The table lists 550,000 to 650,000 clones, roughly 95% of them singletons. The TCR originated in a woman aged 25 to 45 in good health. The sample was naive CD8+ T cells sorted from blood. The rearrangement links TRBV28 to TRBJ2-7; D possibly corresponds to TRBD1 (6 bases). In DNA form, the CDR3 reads TGTGCCAGCAGTTCCTACCCGGACAGTTACGAGCAGTACTTC. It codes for CASSSYPDSYEQYF.